The source of this TCR beta chain is a study of cytomegalovirus exposure and HLA in healthy donors. Findings and caveats of the study: A classifier reportedly called cytomegalovirus status with high sensitivity and specificity.

Assay: immunoSEQ multiplex PCR; the TCRdb copy retains only in-frame clones and omits some. The sample includes 140,000 or so clones, roughly 87% of them seen just once. V was shortened by 1 base and J by 9 bases, with 16 bases between the two germline ends. The CDR3 contains 14 residues. From germline, CDR1 is MGHRA and CDR2 YSYEKL. From the 120-subject validation cohort, which was separate from the roughly 610-subject first cohort, the donors were drawn. A few counts support this clone. Its antigen is not known. The source of this sequence is a man between 18 and 35 years old in good health and CMV-seropositive. The chain links TRBV4-1 to TRBJ2-7, with D possibly TRBD1 on 5 matching bases. The sample consisted of PBMCs. The CDR3 is CASSQGEGVSGQYF. The CDR3 DNA reads TGCGCCAGCAGCCAAGGGGAAGGGGTGAGTGGGCAGTACTTC.